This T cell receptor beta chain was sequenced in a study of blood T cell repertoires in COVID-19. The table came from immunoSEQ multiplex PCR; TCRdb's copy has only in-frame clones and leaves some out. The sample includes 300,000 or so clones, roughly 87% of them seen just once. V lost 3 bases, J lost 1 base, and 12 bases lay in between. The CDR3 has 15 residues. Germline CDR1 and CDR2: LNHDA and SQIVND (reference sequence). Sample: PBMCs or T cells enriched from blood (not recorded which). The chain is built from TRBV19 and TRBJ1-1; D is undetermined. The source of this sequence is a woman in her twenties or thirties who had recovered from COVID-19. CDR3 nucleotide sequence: TGTGCCAGTAGTATTGTTGGAGCTTGGAACACTGAAGCTTTCTTT. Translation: CASSIVGAWNTEAFF.